This T cell receptor beta chain was sequenced in a study of T-cell reconstitution after alpha-beta-depleted transplantation in children. Preparation of the TCRbeta library was carried out with unique molecular identifiers. TCRdb independently ran MiXCR on the PCR reads; one entry per CDR3 protein. In the table there are around 400,000 distinct CDR3 sequences, roughly 11% of which are singletons. This clonotype was seen a handful of times. The CDR3 has 17 residues. V was clipped by 1 base and J by 0 bases; unmatched bases: 6. The germline gives CDR1 SGHNT, CDR2 YENEEA. This TCR derives from a human donor who donated a stem cell graft to a child with acute myeloid leukemia. The material sequenced was PBMCs from the stem cell graft donor, taken from the stem cell graft. The rearrangement links TRBV11-3 to TRBJ2-4; 7 nucleotides line up with TRBD2. CDR3 in DNA: TGTGCCAGCAGCTTAGGGGGGGGACGTGGAGCCAAAAACATTCAGTACTTC. It is translated as CASSLGGGRGAKNIQYF.